The 22 T cell receptor beta chains reported below all come from one sample, sequenced in a study of blood T cell repertoires in COVID-19. Profiled with immunoSEQ multiplex PCR; TCRdb holds only in-frame clones, not every one. Seen here are around 50,000 clones, about 89% observed once, and the top ten hold more than 15%. Sequenced input: peripheral blood. The receptors were gathered from a man aged 55-75 years with active or convalescent COVID-19.

The chain is built from TRBV28 and TRBJ1-2; 7 nucleotides line up with TRBD1. Germline V lookup: CDR1 MDHEN, CDR2 SYDVKM. V trimming: 6 bases; J trimming: 8 bases; junction bases outside the gene matches: 9. This CDR3 is built from 13 residues. CDR3 coding DNA: TGTGCCAGCAGCTTCCTAGGGGGCGGGGGCTACACCTTC. Its protein product is CASSFLGGGGYTF.

The chain links TRBV5-4 to TRBJ1-6; D may be TRBD1 (6 bases). Germline CDR1 SGHNT, CDR2 YYREEE (reference sequence). The germline V and J ends were trimmed by 2 bases and 9 bases, with 15 bases remaining between them. This CDR3 spans 15 amino acids. CDR3 in amino acids: CASSFSGTWSSPLHF. The CDR3, as DNA: TGTGCCAGCAGCTTTTCCGGGACATGGAGTTCACCCCTCCACTTT.

The chain employs TRBV27 and TRBJ2-7, with D perhaps TRBD1 (6 bases). Between the trimmed V and J ends, which lost 4 bases and 2 bases, there was a span of 15 bases. This CDR3 has 15 amino acids. Germline-derived CDR1 and CDR2 are MNHEY and SMNVEV (reference sequence). Written as DNA, the CDR3 is TGTGCCAGCAGTTCACCCAGGGGCCCCACCTACGAGCAGTACTTC. Its translation is CASSSPRGPTYEQYF.

Only one count was recorded for this clone. The rearrangement links TRBV18 to TRBJ1-3; no clear D. Germline V gene data show CDR1 as KGHSH and CDR2 as LQKENI. There are 14 residues in the CDR3. V dropped 0 bases and J dropped 0 bases, with 3 bases sitting between them. CDR3 in amino acids: CASSPPLSGNTIYF. CDR3 nucleotide sequence: TGTGCCAGCTCACCACCCCTCTCTGGAAACACCATATATTTT.

The chain uses TRBV18 and TRBJ1-3; tentative D call: TRBD1 (5 bases). CDR3 length equals 17 residues. Trimming shortened V by 4 bases and J by 0 bases, and 16 bases separated the two germline ends. CDR1 is KGHSH and CDR2 is LQKENI in the germline V gene. The CDR3 DNA is TGTGCCAGCTCACTTAGACAGTTGGGCAACTCTGGAAACACCATATATTTT. Amino acid sequence: CASSLRQLGNSGNTIYF.

This clone was detected once. The rearrangement joins TRBV6-6 to TRBJ2-5; 12 bases map to TRBD2. V lost 4 bases and J lost 5; bases outside the gene matches: 8. This CDR3 is 16 amino acids long. Germline CDR1 MNHNY, CDR2 SVGAGI (reference sequence). This CDR3 is CASSSPSGGAGETQYF. Written as DNA, the CDR3 is TGTGCCAGCAGTTCCCCTAGCGGGGGGGCGGGCGAGACCCAGTACTTC.

The V and J genes are TRBV5-1 and TRBJ2-7; D perhaps matches TRBD1 (6 bases). Trimming cost V 6 bases and J 3 bases, with 16 bases left between them. The CDR3 spans 14 residues. The germline V gene has CDR1 SGHRS and CDR2 YFSETQ. The CDR3 sequence: CASKSRTANYEQYF. The CDR3 DNA sequence: TGCGCCAGCAAATCGAGGACAGCGAACTACGAGCAGTACTTC.

The rearrangement links TRBV27 to TRBJ2-5; D is undetermined. This CDR3 is built from 12 residues. Germline-derived CDR1 and CDR2 are MNHEY and SMNVEV (reference sequence). V lost 7 bases, J lost 5 bases, and 11 bases lay in between. The CDR3 region has the DNA TGTGCCAGCAAGAGCAGGTCGGAGACCCAGTACTTC. It is translated as CASKSRSETQYF.

The rearrangement links TRBV20-1 to TRBJ1-6; no clear D. The CDR3 spans 15 residues. Trimming pared 3 bases from V and 7 bases from J, leaving 16 bases between. Germline CDR1 is DFQATT and CDR2 is SNEGSKA (reference sequence). The chain's CDR3 is CSASPWGGRNSPLHF. CDR3 sequence (DNA): TGCAGTGCTAGTCCCTGGGGAGGGAGGAATTCACCCCTCCACTTT.

The V gene is TRBV28, the J gene TRBJ1-4; 8 bases are shared with TRBD1. Germline V gene data show CDR1 as MDHEN and CDR2 as SYDVKM. After removal of 5 bases from V and 0 bases from J, the junction contained 5 bases not matched to a gene. This CDR3 has 16 residues. CDR3 nucleotides: TGTGCCAGCAGTGGAGGACAGGGCACAACTAATGAAAAACTGTTTTTT. This gives the protein CASSGGQGTTNEKLFF.

The chain couples TRBV30 to TRBJ1-3, with D unclear. V was clipped by 2 bases and J by 4 bases, with 9 bases between them. Germline CDR1 and CDR2: GTSNPN and SVGIG (reference sequence). This CDR3 has 13 amino acids. In DNA, the CDR3 is TGTGCCTGGAGTTCCAGAACCGGAAACACCATATATTTT. Protein: CAWSSRTGNTIYF.

The chain uses TRBV18 and TRBJ2-5; tentative D call: TRBD1 (5 bases). This CDR3 has 15 amino acids. Germline V gives CDR1 KGHSH, CDR2 LQKENI. V shed 2 bases and J shed 2 bases, with 12 bases lying between them. The CDR3 DNA follows: TGTGCCAGCTCACCAATTATGGCAGGGCAAGAGACCCAGTACTTC. Translation: CASSPIMAGQETQYF. The full variable domain, rest sourced from reference TRBV18 and TRBJ2-5, is NAGVMQNPRHLVRRRGQEARLRCSPMKGHSHVYWYRQLPEEGLKFMVYLQKENIIDESGMPKERFSAEFPKEGPSILRIQQVVRGDSAAYFCASSPIMAGQETQYFGPGTRLLVL.

The chain has TRBV13 and TRBJ2-3, with 8 nucleotides matching TRBD2. In germline, CDR1 is PRHDT, CDR2 FYEKMQ (reference sequence). V lost 2 bases and J lost 0; bases outside the gene matches: 10. The CDR3 sequence is 18 residues long. The CDR3 spells CASSLIFGASGSTDTQYF. CDR3 sequence (DNA): TGTGCCAGCAGCTTAATCTTTGGGGCTAGCGGGAGCACAGATACGCAGTATTTT.

This chain joins TRBV7-2 and TRBJ1-2; 7 bases map to TRBD1. This CDR3 spans 15 amino acids. The junction had 9 bases not matched to a gene; V was cut back by 4 bases and J by 4 bases. The germline V gene encodes CDR1 SGHTA and CDR2 FQGNSA. Here the CDR3 DNA reads TGTGCCAGCAGCTATGACAGGGAGACGGCCTATGGCTACACCTTC. Amino acids: CASSYDRETAYGYTF.

The chain links TRBV7-6 to TRBJ1-1; 7 bases match TRBD1. The CDR3 has 15 amino acids. The ends lost 4 bases at V and 1 base at J; junction bases unmatched: 6. Germline V CDR1 and CDR2: SGHVS, FNYEAQ. This CDR3 reads CASSSWTGSNTEAFF. DNA for the CDR3: TGTGCCAGCAGCTCCTGGACAGGATCGAACACTGAAGCTTTCTTT.

The chain combines TRBV7-8 with TRBJ1-3; D possibly corresponds to TRBD1 (6 bases). The germline V gene has CDR1 SGHVS and CDR2 FQNEAQ. This CDR3 contains 15 residues. V was pared by 4 bases and J by 4 bases, with 14 bases between. The CDR3 reads CASSSRTAGGNTIYF. The DNA of the CDR3 is TGTGCCAGCAGCTCGCGGACAGCCGGGGGAAACACCATATATTTT.

The sample holds many counts of this clone. The V call is TRBV4-2, the J call TRBJ2-3, with TRBD1 as a possible D gene (5 bases). Looked up from germline, CDR1 is LGHNA and CDR2 is YNFKEQ. The CDR3 sequence is 15 residues long. Trimming left V 3 bases short and J 3 bases short, with 13 bases between. The CDR3 nucleotides are TGTGCCAGCAGCCAGGATTTTCGACAGACAGATACGCAGTATTTT. Amino acid sequence: CASSQDFRQTDTQYF.

This chain uses TRBV19 with TRBJ1-5, with a tentative D call TRBD1 (6 bases). The CDR3 sequence is 15 residues long. Per the germline V gene, CDR1 is LNHDA and CDR2 is SQIVND (reference sequence). Trimming removed 3 bases at V and 4 bases at J, with 13 bases between. The CDR3 reads CASSILPRGNQPQHF. The DNA for the CDR3 is TGTGCCAGTAGTATTCTCCCCAGGGGAAATCAGCCCCAGCATTTT.

The CDR3 DNA is TGTGCCATCAGTGGAGGGGGGGCAACTAATGAAAAACTGTTTTTT. Its translation is CAISGGGATNEKLFF. The chain combines TRBV10-3 with TRBJ1-4; perhaps TRBD1 as D (6 bases). The germline V and J ends were trimmed by 4 bases and 0 bases, with 9 bases remaining between them. The CDR3 loop spans 15 amino acids. Per germline, CDR1 ENHRY and CDR2 SYGVKD.

The J gene is TRBJ1-1, the V gene TRBV5-4, with 8 bases matching TRBD1. Germline CDR1 reads SGHNT; CDR2 reads YYREEE (reference sequence). V lost 4 bases and J lost 5; bases outside the gene matches: 7. There are 14 residues in the CDR3. Written as DNA, the CDR3 is TGTGCCAGCAGCGCCGGACAGGGTTGGACTGAAGCTTTCTTT. It yields the protein CASSAGQGWTEAFF.

The V call is TRBV5-6, the J call TRBJ2-3; 14 nucleotides align to TRBD2. The junction had 3 bases not matched to a gene; V was cut back by 4 bases and J by 5 bases. This CDR3 comprises 15 residues. CDR1 SGHDT and CDR2 YYEEEE come from the germline V gene. The CDR3 DNA follows: TGTGCCAGCAGCCGACTAGCGGGGGGGAGAGATACGCAGTATTTT. This translates into CASSRLAGGRDTQYF.

This clone was seen at least ten times. V gene TRBV27 combines with J gene TRBJ1-1; no firm D call. Germline CDR1 and CDR2: MNHEY and SMNVEV (reference sequence). The CDR3 contains 14 residues. The V and J ends lost 4 bases and 5 bases respectively, with 14 bases between them. DNA of the CDR3: TGTGCCAGCAGTTCCTCCGACCCGGGGACTGAAGCTTTCTTT. This gives the protein CASSSSDPGTEAFF.